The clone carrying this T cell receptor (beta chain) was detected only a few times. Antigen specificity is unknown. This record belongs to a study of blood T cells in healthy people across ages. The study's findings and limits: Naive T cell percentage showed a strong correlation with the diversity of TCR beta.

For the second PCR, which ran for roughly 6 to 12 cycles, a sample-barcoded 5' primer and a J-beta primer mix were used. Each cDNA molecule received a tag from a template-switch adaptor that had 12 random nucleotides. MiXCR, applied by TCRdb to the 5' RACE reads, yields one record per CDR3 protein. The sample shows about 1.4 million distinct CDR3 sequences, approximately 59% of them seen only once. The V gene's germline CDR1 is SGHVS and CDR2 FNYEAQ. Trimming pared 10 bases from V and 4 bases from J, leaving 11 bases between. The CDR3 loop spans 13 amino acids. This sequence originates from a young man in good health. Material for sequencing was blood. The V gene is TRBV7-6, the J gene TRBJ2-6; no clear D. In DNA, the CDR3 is TGTGCCACTAGGAGCTTCGGGGCCAACGTCCTGACTTTC. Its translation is CATRSFGANVLTF.